The next 23 T cell receptor beta chains were all read from a single sample in a study of glioma-infiltrating T cells after dendritic cell vaccination. The method was immunoSEQ multiplex PCR; TCRdb's version includes in-frame clones alone and lacks a portion of them. The table lists around 97,000 clones, approximately 80% of them singletons, with approximately 12% in the top ten. The source material was blood, sampled before dendritic cell vaccination. These receptors originate from a human donor with glioblastoma.

This rearrangement joins TRBV6-1 to TRBJ2-3; possibly TRBD1 for D (6 bases). CDR1 and CDR2 from the germline V gene are MNHNS and SASEGT. Trimming shortened V by 7 bases and J by 0 bases, and 14 bases separated the two germline ends. This CDR3 has 15 amino acids. CDR3 sequence (DNA): TGTGCCAGCAAATACGGGACACCTAGCACAGATACGCAGTATTTT. Protein: CASKYGTPSTDTQYF.

CDR3 region: CASSYMWTEYNEKLFF. In DNA, the CDR3 is TGTGCCAGCAGTTACATGTGGACAGAGTATAATGAAAAACTGTTTTTT. The chain combines TRBV6-6 with TRBJ1-4; D might be TRBD1 (6 bases). With 2 bases removed from V and 4 bases from J, the gap between germline ends came to 14 bases. Germline V gene lookup returns CDR1 MNHNY and CDR2 SVGAGI (reference sequence). This CDR3 is 16 amino acids long.

The chain combines TRBV5-4 with TRBJ2-5; 10 nucleotides align to TRBD2. The germline gives CDR1 SGHNT, CDR2 YYREEE (reference sequence). Losses at the gene ends were 4 bases for V and 3 bases for J; bases not matched to a gene: 9. The CDR3 has 16 amino acids. The CDR3 sequence is CASSLKRGGVEETQYF. For the CDR3, the DNA is TGTGCCAGCAGCCTAAAGCGGGGGGGGGTTGAAGAGACCCAGTACTTC.

This rearrangement joins TRBV7-9 to TRBJ2-3; 8 nucleotides match TRBD1. The CDR3 is 16 residues long. Germline values: CDR1 SEHNR, CDR2 FQNEAQ (reference sequence). With 5 bases clipped from V and 0 bases from J, the junction kept 7 bases outside the gene matches. CDR3 nucleotides: TGTGCCAGCAGCCCGCGCAGGGGGCTTAGCACAGATACGCAGTATTTT. It translates to CASSPRRGLSTDTQYF.

The gene calls are TRBV5-4 and TRBJ1-1; perhaps TRBD1 as D (5 bases). CDR1 SGHNT and CDR2 YYREEE come from the germline V gene (reference sequence). V was shortened by 4 bases and J by 1 base, with 14 bases between the two germline ends. The CDR3 contains 15 residues. CDR3 DNA: TGTGCCAGCAGCCCCAGGGCCCCTCGGAACACTGAAGCTTTCTTT. This codes for CASSPRAPRNTEAFF.

This rearrangement joins TRBV19 to TRBJ1-6; D gene ambiguous. V was cut by 7 bases and J by 0 bases, with 4 bases left in between. The germline V gene encodes CDR1 LNHDA and CDR2 SQIVND (reference sequence). The CDR3 loop spans 13 amino acids. The CDR3 loop reads CASKRSYNSPLHF. Here the CDR3 DNA reads TGTGCCAGTAAGCGCTCCTATAATTCACCCCTCCACTTT.

DNA of the CDR3: TGTGCCAGCTCACCACCAGGGAATGAGGGTCAGCCCCAGCATTTT. Translation gives CASSPPGNEGQPQHF. The J gene is TRBJ1-5, the V gene TRBV18, with D uncertain. V lost 0 bases and J lost 6, with 12 bases in between. The CDR3 extends over 15 amino acids. In germline, CDR1 is KGHSH, CDR2 LQKENI.

The chain joins TRBV30 to TRBJ2-3; TRBD2 is a possible D gene (5 bases). V lost 5 bases and J 2 bases, leaving 14 bases between the germline ends. The CDR3 extends over 14 amino acids. The germline gives CDR1 GTSNPN, CDR2 SVGIG (reference sequence). The DNA for the CDR3 is TGTGCCTGGGGCCCTCCGGGAAACACAGATACGCAGTATTTT. It translates to CAWGPPGNTDTQYF.

The chain employs TRBV10-1 and TRBJ1-2, with 7 positions matching TRBD1. Trimming at V came to 3 bases and at J to 4 bases, leaving 17 bases not matched to a gene. The CDR3 runs to 18 residues. Germline V gives CDR1 WNHNN, CDR2 SYGVQD (reference sequence). CDR3 coding DNA: TGCGCCAGCAGTGAACAACCGGGACAGAAATCGGCAGGCTATGGCTACACCTTC. This gives the protein CASSEQPGQKSAGYGYTF.

The V gene is TRBV11-3, the J gene TRBJ2-5; 11 bases agree with TRBD2. CDR1 and CDR2 (germline): SGHNT, YENEEA. With V trimmed by 4 bases and J by 5 bases, 6 bases remained unmatched. This CDR3 comprises 15 residues. CDR3 in amino acids: CASSSRTSGSETQYF. The CDR3 DNA reads as TGTGCCAGCAGCTCCCGGACTAGCGGGTCGGAGACCCAGTACTTC. Full variable domain (remainder filled in from reference TRBV11-3 and TRBJ2-5): EAGVVQSPRYKIIEKKQPVAFWCNPISGHNTLYWYLQNLGQGPELLIRYENEEAVDDSQLPKDRFSAERLKGVDSTLKIQPAELGDSAVYLCASSSRTSGSETQYFGPGTRLLVL.

This CDR3 is CASSPGTVSSYEQYF. The CDR3 DNA sequence: TGTGCCAGCAGTCCCGGGACAGTTAGCTCCTACGAGCAGTACTTC. The rearrangement links TRBV7-2 to TRBJ2-7, with TRBD1 matching over 7 bases. CDR3 length: 15 residues. V was pared by 6 bases and J by 0 bases, with 8 bases of the junction left unmatched. The germline gives CDR1 SGHTA, CDR2 FQGNSA. Full variable domain (remainder filled in from reference TRBV7-2 and TRBJ2-7): GAGVSQSPSNKVTEKGKDVELRCDPISGHTALYWYRQSLGQGLEFLIYFQGNSAPDKSGLPSDRFSAERTGGSVSTLTIQRTQQEDSAVYLCASSPGTVSSYEQYFGPGTRLTVT.

The CDR3 coding sequence is TGCGCCAGCAGCTGGGCCCGCCCCACCACAGATACGCAGTATTTT. This gives the protein CASSWARPTTDTQYF. V is TRBV5-1 and J is TRBJ2-3; D is unclear. V was pared by 3 bases and J by 2 bases, with 13 bases between. Germline V gene lookup returns CDR1 SGHRS and CDR2 YFSETQ. The CDR3 sequence is 15 residues long. The full variable domain, with the rest looked up from reference TRBV5-1 and TRBJ2-3, is KAGVTQTPRYLIKTRGQQVTLSCSPISGHRSVSWYQQTPGQGLQFLFEYFSETQRNKGNFPGRFSGRQFSNSRSEMNVSTLELGDSALYLCASSWARPTTDTQYFGPGTRLTVL.

In its sample, this clone was seen once. This sequence joins TRBV4-1 and TRBJ2-1; weak D call: TRBD2 (6 bases). Trimming stripped 0 bases from V and 11 bases from J, with 11 bases between. The CDR3 length is 13 residues. CDR1 and CDR2 from the germline V gene are MGHRA and YSYEKL. CDR3 region: CASSQDTAGKQFF. The CDR3 bases are TGCGCCAGCAGCCAAGATACGGCGGGGAAGCAGTTCTTC.

The chain uses TRBV6-6 and TRBJ2-7; unclear D gene. The CDR3 totals 13 residues. CDR1 MNHNY and CDR2 SVGAGI come from the germline V gene (reference sequence). Trimming removed 5 bases from V and 5 bases from J, with 13 bases in between. The CDR3 protein is CASSLGRDNEQYF. In DNA form, the CDR3 reads TGTGCCAGCAGTCTAGGCCGAGATAACGAGCAGTACTTC.

The V gene is TRBV30, the J gene TRBJ1-6; D is possibly TRBD1 (6 bases). The CDR3 loop spans 15 amino acids. Germline V lookup: CDR1 GTSNPN, CDR2 SVGIG (reference sequence). V was trimmed by 1 base and J by 4 bases, leaving 11 bases between them. In DNA form, the CDR3 reads TGTGCCTGGAGTGACAGGGCTGGTTATAATTCACCCCTCCACTTT. Its translation is CAWSDRAGYNSPLHF.

The chain has TRBV19 and TRBJ2-2, with D possibly matching TRBD1 (6 bases). The CDR3 consists of 14 residues. Germline assignment: CDR1 LNHDA and CDR2 SQIVND (reference sequence). V was shortened by 4 bases and J by 6 bases, with 12 bases between the two germline ends. The CDR3 here is CASSRSTGPGELFF. The CDR3 DNA follows: TGTGCCAGTAGTAGAAGCACAGGGCCCGGGGAGCTGTTTTTT. Filled out from reference TRBV19 and TRBJ2-2, the complete variable domain reads DGGITQSPKYLFRKEGQNVTLSCEQNLNHDAMYWYRQDPGQGLRLIYYSQIVNDFQKGDIAEGYSVSREKKESFPLTVTSAQKNPTAFYLCASSRSTGPGELFFGEGSRLTVL.

J is TRBJ2-3 and V is TRBV4-3; 10 nucleotides line up with TRBD2. V trimming: 0 bases; J trimming: 4 bases; junction bases outside the gene matches: 7. The CDR3 is 17 residues long. CDR1 LGHNA and CDR2 YSLEER come from the germline V gene. The CDR3 DNA reads as TGCGCCAGCAGCCAAGATGGGGGAAGCGGGGGGGCAGATACGCAGTATTTT. This translates into CASSQDGGSGGADTQYF.

V gene TRBV5-5 combines with J gene TRBJ2-2; 7 bases are shared with TRBD1. The V segment lost 0 bases and the J segment 0 bases; nucleotides outside the gene matches: 2. CDR3 length: 16 amino acids. Germline-derived CDR1 and CDR2 are SGHKS and YYEKEE (reference sequence). CDR3 sequence (DNA): TGTGCCAGCAGCTTGGCTGGGACAGCGAACACCGGGGAGCTGTTTTTT. Amino acid sequence: CASSLAGTANTGELFF.

This clone was detected once. The rearrangement links TRBV6-5 to TRBJ2-7, with D perhaps TRBD1 (6 bases). The CDR3 runs to 14 residues. The V gene's germline CDR1 is MNHEY and CDR2 SVGAGI. V dropped 10 bases and J dropped 7 bases, with 23 bases sitting between them. The CDR3: CATQGPYSPWEQYF. The DNA for the CDR3 is TGTGCCACCCAGGGGCCCTACTCCCCTTGGGAGCAGTACTTC.

The chain uses TRBV7-8 and TRBJ2-1; 11 bases are shared with TRBD2. The V gene end was trimmed by 0 bases and the J gene end by 8 bases; junction bases not matched to a gene: 6. Germline lookup yields CDR1 SGHVS and CDR2 FQNEAQ. The CDR3 runs to 16 residues. CDR3 sequence reads: CASSLAGSGGAYEQFF. The CDR3 bases are TGTGCCAGCAGCTTAGCGGGTAGCGGGGGGGCGTATGAGCAGTTCTTC.

The chain recombines TRBV5-5 with TRBJ1-1; D is unresolved. Trimming took 2 bases from V and 1 from J, leaving 9 bases between them. The length of the CDR3 is 14 residues. The V gene's germline CDR1 is SGHKS and CDR2 YYEKEE (reference sequence). DNA for the CDR3: TGTGCCAGCAGCTTAAATCACGGGAACACTGAAGCTTTCTTT. Protein: CASSLNHGNTEAFF. The complete variable domain, with remaining parts taken from reference TRBV5-5 and TRBJ1-1, reads DAGVTQSPTHLIKTRGQQVTLRCSPISGHKSVSWYQQVLGQGPQFIFQYYEKEERGRGNFPDRFSARQFPNYSSELNVNALLLGDSALYLCASSLNHGNTEAFFGQGTRLTVV.

This sequence joins TRBV11-2 and TRBJ2-7; tentative D call: TRBD1 (8 bases). Looked up from germline, CDR1 is SGHAT and CDR2 is FQNNGV. Trimming cost V 5 bases and J 5 bases, with 16 bases left between them. This CDR3 has 14 amino acids. The CDR3 coding sequence is TGTGCCAGCAGCCGACGGACAGGGAGGGACGAGCAGTACTTC. It yields the protein CASSRRTGRDEQYF. The full variable domain, rest sourced from reference TRBV11-2 and TRBJ2-7, is EAGVAQSPRYKIIEKRQSVAFWCNPISGHATLYWYQQILGQGPKLLIQFQNNGVVDDSQLPKDRFSAERLKGVDSTLKIQPAKLEDSAVYLCASSRRTGRDEQYFGPGTRLTVT.

This chain links TRBV30 with TRBJ1-2; perhaps TRBD1 as D (6 bases). Trimming took off 4 bases at V and 0 bases at J, with 12 bases between the two ends. Per the germline V gene, CDR1 is GTSNPN and CDR2 is SVGIG (reference sequence). This CDR3 has 14 amino acids. CDR3 nucleotides: TGTGCCTGGAATAGGCGACAGGCTAACTATGGCTACACCTTC. Protein product: CAWNRRQANYGYTF.